These 29 T cell receptor beta chains were sequenced from one sample in a study of tissue T cells after allogeneic stem cell transplantation. Stated time point: mouse harvest day 14 after allogeneic transplant. The graft held 10^6 splenic CD5+ T cells and 10^7 T-cell-depleted bone marrow cells. Produced via immunoSEQ multiplex PCR; TCRdb's table is partial and in-frame only. Among about 6,800 clones listed, approximately 37% were seen once. Sequencing was performed on skin. Every receptor here comes from a female BALB/c mouse given C57BL/6 T cells with graft-versus-host disease after an allogeneic hematopoietic cell transplant.

Judged by abundance, this clone is medium-sized. Mouse gene names and germline throughout. Incomplete CDR3 DNA: TGTGCCAGCGGGGGAAGAGCAAACTCCGACTACACC. Protein product: CASGGRANSDYT. The whole CDR3 protein reads CASGGRANSDYTF. This chain links TRBV26 with TRBJ1-2, with D possibly TRBD1 on 5 matching bases. The CDR3 extends 1 residue past the end of the read, so its final part is completed from the germline J gene. Germline V lookup: CDR1 KGHPV, CDR2 FQNQEV (reference sequence). The CDR3 runs to 13 residues. Trimming took off 8 bases at V and 0 bases at J, with 10 bases between the two ends.

This clone appeared a few times. Any gene name here is a mouse gene name. The chain's CDR3 is CASSWDSSYNSPLYF. The covered CDR3 bases are TGTGCCAGCAGTTGGGACAGTTCCTATAATTCGCCCCTCTAC. The chain combines TRBV26 with TRBJ1-6, with 7 bases fitting TRBD1. The CDR3 is cut off 1 residue early in the read; its end comes from the germline J gene. Being an ORF, TRBJ1-6 has a function that is uncertain. J gave up 0 bases and V 5 bases, and 1 base lay outside the gene matches. Germline values: CDR1 KGHPV, CDR2 FQNQEV (reference sequence). The CDR3 covers 15 residues.

This clone was seen a handful of times. Mouse gene names apply. With the read ending 1 residue before the CDR3 end, the germline J gene is used to fill in that end. The J gene is TRBJ2-7, the V gene TRBV14; weak D call: TRBD2 (6 bases). CDR3 size: 13 residues. Germline V gene sequence: CDR1 SGHDT, CDR2 FRDEAV. Trimming cost V 2 bases and J 1 base, with 7 bases left between them. CDR3 residues: CASSLGGSYEQYF. Partial CDR3 DNA: TGTGCCAGCAGTTTGGGGGGTTCCTATGAACAGTAC.

This clone was seen a single time. Genes and germline are mouse. With the read ending 1 residue before the CDR3 end, the germline J gene is used to fill in that end. The chain links TRBV26 to TRBJ1-1; a weak D match, TRBD1 (6 bases). CDR1 is KGHPV, CDR2 FQNQEV, per germline (reference sequence). The V and J ends lost 0 bases and 7 bases respectively, with 9 bases between them. The CDR3 is 13 residues long. The CDR3 protein is CASSLSGRGEVFF. The sequenced CDR3 bases are TGTGCCAGCAGTCTGTCGGGCAGGGGAGAAGTCTTC.

This clone was counted only a few times. The gene symbols are mouse symbols. The missing CDR3 end, 1 residue past where the read stops, is filled in from the germline J gene. The rearrangement links TRBV3 to TRBJ2-7, with D perhaps matching TRBD1 (6 bases). This CDR3 region has 13 residues. Trimming removed 1 base from V and 3 bases from J, with 7 bases in between. Germline CDR1 and CDR2: SNHLY and FYNGKV (reference sequence). The CDR3 DNA, read in part, is TGTGCCAGCAGCTTAGGGGACAACTATGAACAGTAC. Translated, it gives CASSLGDNYEQY. The whole CDR3 sequence is CASSLGDNYEQYF. The whole variable domain, remainder taken from reference TRBV3 and TRBJ2-7, is GPKVLQIPSHQIIDMGQMVTLNCDPVSNHLYFYWYKQILGQQMEFLVNFYNGKVMEKSKLFKDQFSVERPDGSYFTLKIQPTALEDSAVYFCASSLGDNYEQYFGPGTRLTVL.

In regard to this clone: Germline and genes here are mouse. Read sequence stops 1 residue before the CDR3 end, and the germline J gene provides the missing end. J is TRBJ2-4 and V is TRBV26; D possibly corresponds to TRBD1 (6 bases). Trimming pared 3 bases from V and 5 bases from J, leaving 6 bases between. Germline V lookup: CDR1 KGHPV, CDR2 FQNQEV (reference sequence). The CDR3 covers 12 residues. The CDR3 DNA, read in part, is TGTGCCAGCAGTCTCAGGGGAAACACCTTGTAC. This encodes CASSLRGNTLY. The complete CDR3 protein is CASSLRGNTLYF.

Sample share makes this clone medium-sized. Germline and genes here are mouse. The DNA ends 1 residue before the CDR3 does, and the rest of the CDR3 is filled in from the germline J gene. The V and J genes are TRBV29 and TRBJ1-3; no reliable D call. Germline lookup yields CDR1 MSHET and CDR2 SYDVDS. V lost 3 bases, J lost 0 bases, and 12 bases lay in between. The CDR3 loop spans 16 amino acids. CDR3 region: CASSFMPGNSGNTLYF. The covered CDR3 bases are TGTGCTAGCAGTTTTATGCCCGGGAATTCTGGAAATACGCTCTAT. The full variable domain, its missing parts supplied by reference TRBV29 and TRBJ1-3, is DMKVTQMPRYLIKRMGENVLLECGQDMSHETMYWYRQDPGLGLQLIYISYDVDSNSEGDIPKGYRVSRKKREHFSLILDSAKTNQTSVYFCASSFMPGNSGNTLYFGEGSRLIVV.

Notes on this clone: Germline and genes: mouse. The CDR3 reads CSSSLYRAEDTQYF. The CDR3 DNA, read in part, is TGCTCCAGCAGTCTCTACAGGGCGGAAGACACCCAGTAC. This chain uses TRBV23 with TRBJ2-5; the table assigns TRBD1, which was not confirmed against the DNA. The read terminates 1 residue ahead of where the CDR3 ends, so the germline J gene completes it. The CDR3 consists of 14 residues. CDR1 and CDR2 from the germline V gene are KGHTA and FQNQQP. The variable domain in full, completed from reference TRBV23 and TRBJ2-5, reads DAAVTQKPRYLIKMKGQEAEMKCIPEKGHTAVFWYQQKQSKELKFLIYFQNQQPLDQIDMVKERFSAVCPSSSLCSLGIRTCEAEDSALYLCSSSLYRAEDTQYFGPGTRLLVL.

As concerns this clone: Gene names follow the mouse nomenclature. The read ends 1 residue shy of where the CDR3 ends; the end is completed using the germline J gene. The chain recombines TRBV24 with TRBJ1-1, with D maybe TRBD1 (6 bases). Deletions cut 0 bases from V and 4 bases from J, with 9 bases between. The germline V gene has CDR1 KGHTA and CDR2 FRNEEI. This CDR3 region has 14 residues. The part of the CDR3 DNA that was read is TGTGCCAGCAGTCTGTATAGGGGGAGCACAGAAGTCTTC. This gives the protein CASSLYRGSTEVF. The whole CDR3 protein is CASSLYRGSTEVFF.

As regards this clone: Mouse names are used for the genes. CDR3 protein: CASSPGTNQNTLYF. The sequenced part of the CDR3 DNA is TGTGCCAGCAGTCCAGGGACAAATCAAAACACCTTGTAC. The chain has TRBV26 and TRBJ2-4, with D perhaps TRBD1 (6 bases). The observed sequence ends 1 residue before the CDR3 terminus, with the missing tail filled in from the germline J gene. V was cut by 4 bases and J by 2 bases, with 10 bases left in between. The germline gives CDR1 KGHPV, CDR2 FQNQEV (reference sequence). The CDR3 covers 14 residues.

Concerning this clone itself: Gene names denote mouse genes. The sequenced fragment ends 1 residue before the CDR3 boundary, so the rest is inferred from the germline J gene. This rearrangement joins TRBV5 to TRBJ2-3; 7 nucleotides line up with TRBD1. The CDR3 has 13 amino acids. Per germline, CDR1 LGHNA and CDR2 YNLKQL (reference sequence). J gave up 5 bases and V 4 bases, and 3 bases lay outside the gene matches. CDR3 DNA, as far as it was read: TGTGCCAGCAGCCTCGGGACAGAAGAAACGCTGTAT. This codes for CASSLGTEETLY. The whole CDR3 is CASSLGTEETLYF.

This clone was picked up a small number of times. Gene labels here are mouse ones. The sequenced fragment ends 1 residue before the CDR3 boundary, so the rest is inferred from the germline J gene. The rearrangement joins TRBV26 to TRBJ1-4; no clear D gene. There are 14 residues in the CDR3. V was cut by 4 bases and J by 0 bases, with 6 bases left in between. Looked up from germline, CDR1 is KGHPV and CDR2 is FQNQEV (reference sequence). The CDR3 protein is CASSRVFSNERLFF. The CDR3 DNA, read in part, is TGTGCCAGCAGTCGGGTCTTTTCCAACGAAAGATTATTT.

Notes on this clone: Gene names and germline refer to mouse. The CDR3 end lies 1 residue beyond the end of the read and is filled in from the germline J gene. The chain links TRBV13-1 to TRBJ1-1; a weak D match, TRBD1 (5 bases). Trimming removed 0 bases from V and 9 bases from J, with 12 bases in between. The CDR3 is made up of 13 amino acids. Looked up from germline, CDR1 is NSHNY and CDR2 is SYGAGN. The CDR3 loop is CASSDARGIQVFF. The sequenced part of the CDR3 DNA is TGTGCCAGCAGTGATGCACGGGGGATACAAGTCTTC.

Concerning this clone itself: Any gene name here is a mouse gene name. The read is 1 residue too short to cover the CDR3 end, so that end is filled in from the germline J gene. The J gene is TRBJ1-2, the V gene TRBV26, with 9 bases fitting TRBD1. Germline CDR1 KGHPV, CDR2 FQNQEV (reference sequence). The CDR3 extends over 13 amino acids. V shed 7 bases and J 4 bases; nucleotides not matched to a gene: 4. Partial CDR3 DNA: TGTGCCAGCAAGGGACAGGGCTCCTCCGACTACACC. This gives the protein CASKGQGSSDYT. From start to end, the CDR3 is CASKGQGSSDYTF.

As regards this clone: Gene names refer to mouse genes. The read falls 1 residue short of the CDR3 end, and the missing part is taken from the germline J gene. The rearrangement uses TRBV12-1 and TRBJ1-2; tentative D call: TRBD1 (6 bases). Germline values: CDR1 SGHSN, CDR2 HYEKVE. This CDR3 is 13 amino acids long. With 2 bases removed from V and 1 base from J, the gap between germline ends came to 7 bases. The part of the CDR3 DNA that was read is TGTGCCAGCTCTCCGGACAGAAACTCCGACTACACC. This encodes CASSPDRNSDYT. The whole CDR3 sequence is CASSPDRNSDYTF.

About this clone: Mouse gene names and germline throughout. The sequenced fragment ends 1 residue before the CDR3 boundary, so the rest is inferred from the germline J gene. The chain is built from TRBV26 and TRBJ1-1; 8 bases line up with TRBD1. The V gene end was trimmed by 6 bases and the J gene end by 0 bases; junction bases not matched to a gene: 6. CDR1 is KGHPV and CDR2 is FQNQEV in the germline V gene (reference sequence). The CDR3 is made up of 15 amino acids. CDR3 DNA, as far as it was read: TGTGCCAGCAGCCCGCAGGGGGCTGCAAACACAGAAGTCTTC. Protein: CASSPQGAANTEVF. The full CDR3 protein reads CASSPQGAANTEVFF.

Turning to this clone: Gene names follow the mouse nomenclature. The CDR3 goes on 1 residue after the read ends, and that part is filled in from the germline J gene. The chain employs TRBV3 and TRBJ2-4; 7 bases line up with TRBD2. The J segment lost 1 base and the V segment lost 5 bases, leaving 3 bases of the junction unmatched. There are 14 residues in the CDR3. Germline CDR1 and CDR2: SNHLY and FYNGKV (reference sequence). The CDR3 DNA, read in part, is TGTGCCAGCAGCATCGACTGGGGTCAAAACACCTTGTAC. Protein product: CASSIDWGQNTLY. The full CDR3 sequence reads CASSIDWGQNTLYF.

A remark on this clone: The germline and genes are mouse ones. Sequencing ends 1 residue short of the CDR3 end; the germline J gene provides the rest. This chain connects TRBV15 to TRBJ1-5; D possibly corresponds to TRBD1 (6 bases). V was pared by 5 bases and J by 2 bases, with 10 bases between. Germline loops: CDR1 SGHND, CDR2 FRSKSL. The CDR3 extends over 14 amino acids. This CDR3 is CASSAGTHNQAPLF. The sequenced CDR3 bases are TGTGCCAGCAGTGCCGGGACACACAACCAGGCTCCGCTT.

Concerning this clone itself: Germline and genes: mouse. The read is 1 residue too short to cover the CDR3 end, so that end is filled in from the germline J gene. The gene calls are TRBV26 and TRBJ1-3; D is uncertain. The CDR3 is made up of 14 amino acids. The V gene lost 2 bases and the J gene lost 0 bases, with 5 bases spanning the gap. CDR1 is KGHPV, CDR2 FQNQEV, per germline (reference sequence). The part of the CDR3 DNA that was read is TGTGCCAGCAGTCTGGAGTATTCTGGAAATACGCTCTAT. Residues: CASSLEYSGNTLY. The full-length CDR3 reads as CASSLEYSGNTLYF. Full variable domain (rest looked up from reference TRBV26 and TRBJ1-3): NSKVIQTPRYLVKGQGQKAKMRCIPEKGHPVVFWYQQNKNNEFKFLINFQNQEVLQQIDMTEKRFSAECPSNSPCSLEIQSSEAGDSALYLCASSLEYSGNTLYFGEGSRLIVV.

This clone was counted once. Mouse gene names apply. The read comes to an end 1 residue before the CDR3 does, leaving the germline J gene to fill in the end. This chain uses TRBV3 with TRBJ2-1, with D perhaps matching TRBD2 (5 bases). This CDR3 is built from 16 residues. Trimming cost V 0 bases and J 0 bases, with 9 bases left between them. Germline CDR1 and CDR2: SNHLY and FYNGKV (reference sequence). This chain's CDR3 is CASSLALGVNYAEQFF. The CDR3 bases that were read are TGTGCCAGCAGCTTAGCGCTTGGGGTTAACTATGCTGAGCAGTTC.

Worth noting for this clone: Mouse germline and gene names are used. The sequence runs out 1 residue before the end of the CDR3; the remainder is reconstructed from the germline J gene. V gene TRBV4 combines with J gene TRBJ2-2, with 8 bases lining up with TRBD2. V lost 3 bases and J lost 0; bases outside the gene matches: 3. The length of the CDR3 is 16 residues. Germline V gene data show CDR1 as LGHDT and CDR2 as YNNKQL (reference sequence). The sequenced part of the CDR3 DNA is TGTGCCAGCAGCTACTGGGGGGCTTCAAACACCGGGCAGCTCTAC. It is translated as CASSYWGASNTGQLY. The full-length CDR3 reads as CASSYWGASNTGQLYF.

On this clone itself: Germline and genes here are mouse. Sequencing ends 1 residue short of the CDR3 end; the germline J gene provides the rest. The rearrangement uses TRBV23 and TRBJ2-4; TRBD2, the D gene given by the table, was not confirmed from the DNA. Germline lookup yields CDR1 KGHTA and CDR2 FQNQQP. The CDR3 has 14 amino acids. The DNA read from the CDR3 is TGCTCCAGCAGCGTAACTGGGGGTCAAAACACCTTGTAC. Amino acids: CSSSVTGGQNTLY. The entire CDR3 reads CSSSVTGGQNTLYF.

This clone is labeled medium-sized (0.01 to 0.1%). Here the gene names and germline are mouse. The CDR3 loop is CASSLGTGGTGQLYF. CDR3 DNA, as far as it was read: TGTGCCAGCAGCCTGGGGACAGGAGGCACCGGGCAGCTCTAC. V usage is TRBV26 and J usage is TRBJ2-2, with 8 bases matching TRBD1. The CDR3 end falls 1 residue outside the read, so it is completed with the germline J gene. CDR3 length: 15 residues. Losses at the gene ends were 6 bases for V and 4 bases for J; bases not matched to a gene: 7. Germline V gives CDR1 KGHPV, CDR2 FQNQEV (reference sequence).

Regarding this clone: Gene and germline names: mouse. The CDR3 extends 1 residue past the end of the read, so its final part is completed from the germline J gene. This rearrangement joins TRBV13-2 to TRBJ2-2, with TRBD2 matching 8 bases. Per germline, CDR1 NNHNN and CDR2 SYGAGS (reference sequence). This CDR3 is built from 16 residues. V was pared by 7 bases and J by 1 base, with 9 bases of the junction left unmatched. The part of the CDR3 DNA that was read is TGTGCCAGCAGTGGGGGACTGGCCCTAAACACCGGGCAGCTCTAC. This translates into CASSGGLALNTGQLY. The entire CDR3 reads CASSGGLALNTGQLYF.

As concerns this clone: The genes and germline here are from mouse. The CDR3 goes on 1 residue after the read ends, and that part is filled in from the germline J gene. The rearrangement links TRBV16 to TRBJ2-2, with D unclear. Trimming stripped 0 bases from V and 0 bases from J, with 2 bases between. The CDR3 totals 14 residues. Germline V lookup: CDR1 SGHSA, CDR2 FRNQAP. CDR3 sequence reads: CASSLESNTGQLYF. The CDR3 bases that were read are TGTGCAAGCAGCTTAGAATCAAACACCGGGCAGCTCTAC.

A note on this clone: Genes here carry mouse names. The CDR3 goes on 1 residue after the read ends, and that part is filled in from the germline J gene. The rearrangement uses TRBV26 and TRBJ1-6; possibly TRBD1 for D (6 bases). Being an ORF, TRBJ1-6 has a function that is uncertain. Germline CDR1 is KGHPV and CDR2 is FQNQEV (reference sequence). This CDR3 spans 16 amino acids. Trimming left V 4 bases short and J 0 bases short, with 10 bases between. CDR3 loop: CASSPRDISYNSPLYF. Incomplete CDR3 DNA: TGTGCCAGCAGTCCACGGGACATTTCCTATAATTCGCCCCTCTAC.

About this clone: The genes are named according to mouse. The missing CDR3 end, 1 residue past where the read stops, is filled in from the germline J gene. This rearrangement joins TRBV26 to TRBJ1-1; 12 nucleotides align to TRBD1. This CDR3 is 13 amino acids long. From germline, CDR1 is KGHPV and CDR2 FQNQEV (reference sequence). V was pared by 4 bases and J by 10 bases, with 4 bases of the junction left unmatched. The CDR3 DNA, read in part, is TGTGCCAGCAGTCCGGGACAGGGGGCGCCAGTCTTC. Translation: CASSPGQGAPVF. The full-length CDR3 reads as CASSPGQGAPVFF. Supplemented by reference TRBV26 and TRBJ1-1, the full variable domain reads NSKVIQTPRYLVKGQGQKAKMRCIPEKGHPVVFWYQQNKNNEFKFLINFQNQEVLQQIDMTEKRFSAECPSNSPCSLEIQSSEAGDSALYLCASSPGQGAPVFFGKGTRLTVV.

This clone was seen only a few times. The genes are named according to mouse. The CDR3 end lies 1 residue beyond the end of the read and is filled in from the germline J gene. The V gene is TRBV26, the J gene TRBJ1-4, with unresolved D. The germline gives CDR1 KGHPV, CDR2 FQNQEV (reference sequence). CDR3 length: 17 residues. V was trimmed by 0 bases and J by 0 bases, leaving 11 bases between them. The CDR3 is CASSLSRHTLSNERLFF. The sequenced CDR3 bases are TGTGCCAGCAGTCTGTCACGGCACACTCTTTCCAACGAAAGATTATTT. The entire variable domain, with the rest obtained from reference TRBV26 and TRBJ1-4, is as follows: NSKVIQTPRYLVKGQGQKAKMRCIPEKGHPVVFWYQQNKNNEFKFLINFQNQEVLQQIDMTEKRFSAECPSNSPCSLEIQSSEAGDSALYLCASSLSRHTLSNERLFFGHGTKLSVL.

To note about this clone: Each gene name is a mouse one. The CDR3 is cut off 1 residue early in the read; its end comes from the germline J gene. This chain uses TRBV1 with TRBJ2-5; the D gene is possibly TRBD1 (7 bases). The CDR3 has 15 residues. V was shortened by 5 bases and J by 6 bases, with 18 bases between the two germline ends. CDR1 and CDR2 from the germline V gene are NSQYPW and LRSPGD (reference sequence). The CDR3 is CTCSTRTGWGDTQYF. The covered CDR3 bases are TGCACCTGCAGTACCCGGACAGGTTGGGGGGACACCCAGTAC.